The entry that follows covers one TCR beta chain sequence. Being one base from a much bigger clone, this may be a read error. Molecular-barcoded quantitative 5'-RACE produced these TCR beta libraries. A single record per CDR3 protein comes from TCRdb applying MiXCR to the 5' RACE reads. The profile shows roughly 100,000 distinct CDR3 sequences, about 7.7% of them singletons. The V gene's germline CDR1 is SGHTA and CDR2 FQGNSA. The CDR3 extends over 13 amino acids. The data were taken from a study of CD8 T cells in ankylosing spondylitis. Sequencing was performed on blood, either unsorted or a sorted T cell fraction (not recorded which). The origin of this receptor is a male donor with ankylosing spondylitis or in good health (not recorded which). The chain combines TRBV7-2 with TRBJ1-2; possibly TRBD1 for D (5 bases). The CDR3 nucleotides are TGTGCCAGCAGCCCGGGGACTAACTGTGGCTACACCTTC. Encoded protein: CASSPGTNCGYTF. The whole variable domain, filled in from reference TRBV7-2 and TRBJ1-2, reads GAGVSQSPSNKVTEKGKDVELRCDPISGHTALYWYRQSLGQGLEFLIYFQGNSAPDKSGLPSDRFSAERTGGSVSTLTIQRTQQEDSAVYLCASSPGTNCGYTFGSGTRLTVV.